This T cell receptor beta chain emerged from a study of cytomegalovirus exposure and HLA in healthy donors. Study overall: The study placed 70% to 90% of its approximately 400 genotyped donors in the Caucasian-associated ancestry cluster.

The study, taken as a whole, reports: Exclusion as indistinguishable affected some V segments, including TRBV6-2 and TRBV6-3.

Researchers ran the PCR with 60 Vbeta and 13 Jbeta primers. Produced via immunoSEQ multiplex PCR; TCRdb's table is partial and in-frame only. The sample yields hundreds of thousands of clones, over 60% seen once. Germline V gene lookup returns CDR1 SGHDN and CDR2 FVKESK. The V segment lost 4 bases and the J segment 7 bases; nucleotides outside the gene matches: 4. This CDR3 is built from 13 residues. About this clone: Its cognate antigen is unknown.

This chain connects TRBV14 to TRBJ2-7; 10 bases line up with TRBD1. The sample comprised PBMCs. The origin of this receptor is a man in his late teens or twenties in good health and CMV-seronegative. CDR3 sequence (DNA): TGTGCCAGCAGCCCTCGGACAGGGGGGGAGCAGTACTTC. This sequence encodes CASSPRTGGEQYF.